These 28 T cell receptor beta chains share one sample of origin, sequenced in a study of T cells in Graves' hyperthyroidism and ophthalmopathy. RNA transcripts provided the source from which TCR beta CDR3 regions were amplified. Researchers ran a first-round RT-PCR on the TCR CDR3 using the HTBI primer set. Each CDR3 protein is one row after TCRdb ran MiXCR on the multiplex PCR reads. Of fewer than 650,000 distinct CDR3 sequences in the sample, 14% were seen once. Specimen: blood. These TCRs come from a woman between 40 and 55 years old with Graves' hyperthyroidism.

This clonotype appeared many times. V usage is TRBV12-3 or TRBV12-4 and J usage is TRBJ1-1; D unresolved. There are 14 residues in the CDR3. The germline V and J ends were trimmed by 3 bases and 1 base, with 9 bases remaining between them. This CDR3 is CASSFFGENTEAFF. CDR3 nucleotides: TGTGCCAGCAGTTTCTTTGGGGAGAACACTGAAGCTTTCTTT.

The chain couples TRBV11-2 to TRBJ2-3; D gene uncertain. The CDR3 is 15 amino acids. Germline CDR1 and CDR2: SGHAT and FQNNGV. V was pared by 7 bases and J by 4 bases, with 18 bases between. The CDR3 reads CASTPLLQTADTQYF. The DNA for the CDR3 is TGTGCCAGCACCCCCTTGCTGCAGACCGCAGATACGCAGTATTTT.

This clonotype was seen ten or more times. This chain links TRBV3-1 with TRBJ2-1; 12 nucleotides align to TRBD2. Trimming took 1 base from V and 7 from J; bases not matched to a gene: 5. This CDR3 contains 16 residues. The V gene's germline CDR1 is LGHDT and CDR2 YNNKEL (reference sequence). CDR3 in DNA: TGTGCCAGCAGCCAAGCCCTAGCGGGAGGGTGGAATGAGCAGTTCTTC. Protein product: CASSQALAGGWNEQFF.

Comment on this clonotype: This clone may be a read error of a much larger clone one base away. The chain recombines TRBV7-9 with TRBJ2-1; TRBD2 agrees at 8 bases. In germline, CDR1 is SEHNR, CDR2 FQNEAQ (reference sequence). The CDR3 totals 16 residues. V lost 5 bases and J lost 10; bases outside the gene matches: 16. In DNA form, the CDR3 reads TGTGCCAGCAGCCAGGACCAAGGACTAGCCGGTAGCGAGCAGTTCTTC. This sequence encodes CASSQDQGLAGSEQFF.

This clonotype has a handful of counts. The rearrangement joins TRBV12-3 or TRBV12-4 to TRBJ1-5, with 7 bases identical to TRBD1. Losses at the gene ends were 5 bases for V and 6 bases for J; bases not matched to a gene: 10. The CDR3 covers 15 residues. The CDR3 bases are TGTGCCAGCAGTATCGACAGGGTTTCTATTCAGCCCCAGCATTTT. Amino acid sequence: CASSIDRVSIQPQHF.

This sequence joins TRBV29-1 and TRBJ2-5, with 12 positions matching TRBD2. This CDR3 spans 15 amino acids. V shed 8 bases and J 4 bases; nucleotides not matched to a gene: 11. Germline loops: CDR1 SQVTM, CDR2 ANQGSEA. The CDR3 sequence: CSPRLAGDRGETQYF. The DNA of the CDR3 is TGCAGCCCGCGACTAGCGGGAGATCGGGGAGAGACCCAGTACTTC.

This clonotype was seen a handful of times. The chain links TRBV10-1 to TRBJ2-3; D unresolved. The CDR3 runs to 14 residues. Looked up from germline, CDR1 is WNHNN and CDR2 is SYGVQD (reference sequence). V gave up 2 bases and J gave up 4 bases, with 10 bases separating them. The chain's CDR3 is CASSELFGADTQYF. The CDR3 nucleotides are TGCGCCAGCAGTGAGCTTTTCGGAGCAGATACGCAGTATTTT.

This clonotype appeared many times. Here the CDR3 DNA reads TGTGCCAGCATCTATAGCGGGAGCCCCTACAATGAGCAGTTCTTC. The encoded protein is CASIYSGSPYNEQFF. The rearrangement joins TRBV3-1 to TRBJ2-1; 9 nucleotides align to TRBD2. J lost 2 bases, V lost 7 bases, and 6 bases had no gene match. The CDR3 runs 15 residues. Germline CDR1 LGHDT, CDR2 YNNKEL (reference sequence).

This clonotype was counted many times. The V and J genes are TRBV28 and TRBJ2-7; 8 bases are shared with TRBD1. The germline V gene encodes CDR1 MDHEN and CDR2 SYDVKM. The CDR3 extends over 14 amino acids. Losses at the gene ends were 5 bases for V and 3 bases for J; bases not matched to a gene: 6. CDR3 in amino acids: CASSEGQDNYEQYF. CDR3 nucleotides: TGTGCCAGCAGTGAGGGACAGGATAACTACGAGCAGTACTTC.

The chain carries TRBV6-1 and TRBJ1-2, with 9 bases lining up with TRBD1. Trimming cost V 6 bases and J 13 bases; bases outside gene matches: 15. This CDR3 is built from 14 residues. Germline CDR1 reads MNHNS; CDR2 reads SASEGT. The CDR3 loop is CASSVSTGGGFITF. The CDR3 DNA sequence: TGTGCCAGCAGCGTATCTACAGGGGGCGGGTTTATCACCTTC.

The chain has TRBV6-1 and TRBJ2-1; 9 nucleotides match TRBD2. Germline CDR1 reads MNHNS; CDR2 reads SASEGT. This CDR3 is 14 amino acids long. The V segment lost 2 bases and the J segment 5 bases; nucleotides outside the gene matches: 1. The CDR3 here is CASSEPSGNNEQFF. The DNA for the CDR3 is TGTGCCAGCAGTGAACCTAGCGGGAACAATGAGCAGTTCTTC.

This clonotype was counted between two and nine times. V is TRBV30 and J is TRBJ2-1; D gene ambiguous. CDR1 GTSNPN and CDR2 SVGIG come from the germline V gene (reference sequence). Trimming removed 1 base from V and 8 bases from J, with 24 bases in between. There are 17 residues in the CDR3. CDR3 amino acids: CAWSGIGSRHMGYEQFF. The CDR3 DNA reads TGTGCCTGGAGTGGTATCGGCTCCCGCCATATGGGGTATGAGCAGTTCTTC.

This chain joins TRBV7-2 and TRBJ2-1, with 7 positions matching TRBD1. The CDR3 is 14 residues long. V trimming: 5 bases; J trimming: 9 bases; junction bases outside the gene matches: 10. Per the germline V gene, CDR1 is SGHTA and CDR2 is FQGNSA. CDR3 nucleotides: TGTGCCAGCAGCGACGGGACAGCCCTTCGTGAGCAGTTCTTC. The encoded protein is CASSDGTALREQFF. Based on the CDR3 plus reference TRBV7-2 and TRBJ2-1, the full variable domain is GAGVSQSPSNKVTEKGKDVELRCDPISGHTALYWYRQSLGQGLEFLIYFQGNSAPDKSGLPSDRFSAERTGGSVSTLTIQRTQQEDSAVYLCASSDGTALREQFFGPGTRLTVL.

This clonotype appeared many times. The CDR3 coding sequence is TGTGCCAGCAGTACCCAGGGGAGTTCGAATTCACCCCTCCACTTT. Its protein is CASSTQGSSNSPLHF. The chain has TRBV28 and TRBJ1-6; a weak D match, TRBD1 (6 bases). The V and J ends lost 5 bases and 7 bases respectively, with 15 bases between them. The CDR3 consists of 15 residues. Germline CDR1 and CDR2: MDHEN and SYDVKM.

This clonotype was recorded many times. The chain joins TRBV7-8 to TRBJ2-2; perhaps D is TRBD1 or TRBD2 (5 bases each). Germline loops: CDR1 SGHVS, CDR2 FQNEAQ. This CDR3 is built from 15 residues. V was shortened by 1 base and J by 5 bases, with 11 bases between the two germline ends. The CDR3 sequence is CASSLGAGRTGELFF. For the CDR3, the DNA is TGTGCCAGCAGCTTAGGGGCAGGGAGAACCGGGGAGCTGTTTTTT. Filled out from reference TRBV7-8 and TRBJ2-2, the complete variable domain reads GAGVSQSPRYKVAKRGQDVALRCDPISGHVSLFWYQQALGQGPEFLTYFQNEAQLDKSGLPSDRFFAERPEGSVSTLKIQRTQQEDSAVYLCASSLGAGRTGELFFGEGSRLTVL.

As concerns this clonotype: Just one base apart from a much larger clone, this may be a read error. The gene calls are TRBV7-9 and TRBJ1-1; D is undetermined. CDR1 is SEHNR, CDR2 FQNEAQ, per germline (reference sequence). There are 15 residues in the CDR3. CDR3 loop: CTSSLISGMNTEAFF. For the CDR3, the DNA is TGTACCAGCAGCTTAATCTCGGGGATGAACACTGAAGCTTTCTTT.

In this sample, this clonotype turned up many times. The rearrangement links TRBV11-2 to TRBJ2-7, with TRBD1 matching over 8 bases. CDR1 SGHAT and CDR2 FQNNGV come from the germline V gene. This CDR3 region has 14 residues. V shed 5 bases and J 5 bases; nucleotides not matched to a gene: 8. CDR3: CASSRQGFRDEQYF. CDR3 sequence (DNA): TGTGCCAGCAGCAGACAGGGGTTCCGGGACGAGCAGTACTTC.

In its sample, this clonotype was seen a few times. The chain is built from TRBV28 and TRBJ2-4, with D maybe TRBD2 (6 bases). The CDR3 spans 15 residues. V lost 6 bases, J lost 8 bases, and 20 bases lay in between. From germline, CDR1 is MDHEN and CDR2 SYDVKM. The CDR3: CASSSTGTFGDIQYF. The CDR3 DNA follows: TGTGCCAGCAGCTCCACCGGGACTTTTGGGGACATTCAGTACTTC.

This clonotype was observed at least ten times. The DNA for the CDR3 is TGTGCCAGCAGCCGCACACAGGGGAGGACCTCCTACGAGCAGTACTTC. Protein: CASSRTQGRTSYEQYF. The chain combines TRBV11-2 with TRBJ2-7; a weak D match, TRBD1 (7 bases). V lost 5 bases, J lost 0 bases, and 17 bases lay in between. The CDR3 is 16 residues long. Germline CDR1 is SGHAT and CDR2 is FQNNGV. The full variable domain, completed using reference TRBV11-2 and TRBJ2-7, is EAGVAQSPRYKIIEKRQSVAFWCNPISGHATLYWYQQILGQGPKLLIQFQNNGVVDDSQLPKDRFSAERLKGVDSTLKIQPAKLEDSAVYLCASSRTQGRTSYEQYFGPGTRLTVT.

Ten or more counts support this clonotype. Here the CDR3 reads CAISESLLAGGTDTQYF. DNA of the CDR3: TGTGCCATCAGTGAGTCGTTGCTAGCGGGAGGCACAGATACGCAGTATTTT. The V and J genes are TRBV10-3 and TRBJ2-3, with 10 bases that match TRBD2. From germline, CDR1 is ENHRY and CDR2 SYGVKD. This CDR3 spans 17 amino acids. The trim removed 0 bases at V and 1 base at J, leaving 4 bases unmatched.

This clonotype was seen at least ten times. The V and J genes are TRBV28 and TRBJ1-2; D gene uncertain. V was trimmed by 7 bases and J by 3 bases, leaving 9 bases between them. The CDR3 extends over 12 amino acids. The germline gives CDR1 MDHEN, CDR2 SYDVKM. The CDR3 reads CASTTADYGYTF. In nucleotides, the CDR3 is TGTGCCAGCACCACAGCGGACTATGGCTACACCTTC.

This clonotype was counted only a few times. This chain connects TRBV3-1 to TRBJ1-2, with 7 bases fitting TRBD1. This CDR3 has 16 residues. Per the germline V gene, CDR1 is LGHDT and CDR2 is YNNKEL (reference sequence). The J segment lost 0 bases and the V segment lost 3 bases, leaving 7 bases of the junction unmatched. CDR3 sequence (DNA): TGTGCCAGCAGCCACCACGACAGGGTTCCTAACTATGGCTACACCTTC. Its translation is CASSHHDRVPNYGYTF.

This clonotype was counted ten times or more. This sequence joins TRBV5-1 and TRBJ2-3; the D is unclear. CDR1 and CDR2 (germline): SGHRS, YFSETQ. Deletions cut 0 bases from V and 0 bases from J, with 11 bases between. There are 16 residues in the CDR3. The CDR3 protein is CASSLASSLSTDTQYF. The CDR3 DNA reads TGCGCCAGCAGCTTGGCCTCCAGCTTAAGCACAGATACGCAGTATTTT. The whole variable domain, filled in from reference TRBV5-1 and TRBJ2-3, reads KAGVTQTPRYLIKTRGQQVTLSCSPISGHRSVSWYQQTPGQGLQFLFEYFSETQRNKGNFPGRFSGRQFSNSRSEMNVSTLELGDSALYLCASSLASSLSTDTQYFGPGTRLTVL.

A note on this clonotype: At one end the junction does not follow the germline gene, possibly because of a read error. This chain joins TRBV5-5 and TRBJ1-3, with D maybe TRBD1 (5 bases). The germline V gene has CDR1 SGHKS and CDR2 YYEKEE (reference sequence). The CDR3 is 13 amino acids. DNA of the CDR3: TGTGCCAGCAGCCTCCTGATGGGGACTTACGAGGATTTT. Encoded protein: CASSLLMGTYEDF.

The rearrangement uses TRBV30 and TRBJ2-3; 7 bases agree with TRBD2. The CDR3 spans 16 residues. J lost 2 bases, V lost 1 base, and 9 bases had no gene match. The germline gives CDR1 GTSNPN, CDR2 SVGIG (reference sequence). This CDR3 is CAWSDISSGFTDTQYF. CDR3 in DNA: TGTGCCTGGAGTGATATCAGTAGCGGGTTCACAGATACGCAGTATTTT.

This clonotype occurred a few times. The chain couples TRBV28 to TRBJ2-5, with no clear D. This CDR3 region has 10 residues. The germline V gene has CDR1 MDHEN and CDR2 SYDVKM. V lost 8 bases to trimming and J lost 5 bases, with 6 bases between them. The DNA for the CDR3 is TGTGCCAGCCTGGGGGAGACCCAGTACTTC. It translates to CASLGETQYF. Full variable domain (outside the CDR3, taken from reference TRBV28 and TRBJ2-5): DVKVTQSSRYLVKRTGEKVFLECVQDMDHENMFWYRQDPGLGLRLIYFSYDVKMKEKGDIPEGYSVSREKKERFSLILESASTNQTSMYLCASLGETQYFGPGTRLLVL.

This clonotype was counted at least ten times. The chain combines TRBV30 with TRBJ1-1, with TRBD1 identical over 7 bases. The CDR3 has 13 amino acids. The V gene's germline CDR1 is GTSNPN and CDR2 SVGIG (reference sequence). Trimming removed 6 bases from V and 1 base from J; junction bases left unmatched: 5. CDR3 bases: TGTGCCTGTGAGGGACAGCAGAACACTGAAGCTTTCTTT. This encodes CACEGQQNTEAFF.

This clonotype was observed many times. The chain employs TRBV12-3 or TRBV12-4 and TRBJ2-1, with 7 positions matching TRBD2. V was pared by 7 bases and J by 1 base, with 4 bases of the junction left unmatched. The CDR3 totals 14 residues. The DNA for the CDR3 is TGTGCCAGCACTTACGGGGGGTCCTACAATGAGCAGTTCTTC. This codes for CASTYGGSYNEQFF.